Listed here are 31 T cell receptor beta chains from one sample, sequenced in a study of blood T cells in healthy people across ages. The authors ran a second PCR of 7 to 11 cycles using a sample-barcoded 5' primer and a J-beta primer mix. TCRdb used MiXCR to reprocess the 5' RACE reads, holding one entry per CDR3 protein. The table records about 1.8 million distinct CDR3 sequences, around half of them present only once. The sequenced material came from blood. These receptors all come from a woman in her thirties or forties in good health.

CDR3 DNA sequence: TGCAGTGCGAGGGACAGGGAATCACCCCTCCACTTT. This codes for CSARDRESPLHF. This rearrangement joins TRBV20-1 to TRBJ1-6; 9 bases align to TRBD1. The CDR3 covers 12 residues. Germline V lookup: CDR1 DFQATT, CDR2 SNEGSKA (reference sequence). J was trimmed by 10 bases and V by 6 bases; bases with no gene match: 4.

J is TRBJ1-4 and V is TRBV20-1; D is ambiguous. CDR1 is DFQATT, CDR2 SNEGSKA, per germline (reference sequence). V dropped 2 bases and J dropped 0 bases, with 13 bases sitting between them. The CDR3 sequence is 16 residues long. CDR3 sequence reads: CSARLPGGATNEKLFF. Written as DNA, the CDR3 is TGCAGTGCTAGACTCCCCGGAGGAGCAACTAATGAAAAACTGTTTTTT.

This sequence joins TRBV28 and TRBJ2-3, with D unclear. The CDR3 runs 17 residues. V was shortened by 4 bases and J by 0 bases, with 17 bases between the two germline ends. Germline loops: CDR1 MDHEN, CDR2 SYDVKM. The chain's CDR3 is CASSSPADPTSTDTQYF. In DNA form, the CDR3 reads TGTGCCAGCAGTTCCCCAGCCGATCCAACTAGCACAGATACGCAGTATTTT.

Only a few counts were recorded for this clonotype. V gene TRBV4-3 combines with J gene TRBJ2-3; 14 bases match TRBD2. The V gene's germline CDR1 is LGHNA and CDR2 YSLEER. With 0 bases clipped from V and 0 bases from J, the junction kept 8 bases outside the gene matches. The CDR3 extends over 20 amino acids. The CDR3 DNA is TGCGCCAGCAGCCAAGATAGGGGACTAGCGGGGGCCTCCAGCACAGATACGCAGTATTTT. Residues: CASSQDRGLAGASSTDTQYF.

This chain joins TRBV15 and TRBJ1-5; D is ambiguous. In germline, CDR1 is LNHNV, CDR2 YYDKDF (reference sequence). Deletions cut 0 bases from V and 0 bases from J, with 3 bases between. This CDR3 is built from 14 residues. The chain's CDR3 is CATSREGSNQPQHF. For the CDR3, the DNA is TGTGCCACCAGCAGAGAGGGTAGCAATCAGCCCCAGCATTTT.

This chain links TRBV7-6 with TRBJ2-1, with TRBD2 identical over 9 bases. CDR1 and CDR2 (germline): SGHVS, FNYEAQ. The J segment lost 0 bases and the V segment lost 2 bases, leaving 5 bases of the junction unmatched. The CDR3 consists of 17 residues. Here the CDR3 reads CASSLSGGRDSYNEQFF. The CDR3 DNA reads as TGTGCCAGCAGCTTATCGGGCGGGAGGGACTCCTACAATGAGCAGTTCTTC.

In this sample, this clonotype turned up a few times. The chain couples TRBV6-5 to TRBJ2-5; unclear D gene. This CDR3 contains 14 residues. V dropped 2 bases and J dropped 5 bases, with 12 bases sitting between them. In germline, CDR1 is MNHEY, CDR2 SVGAGI. CDR3 DNA: TGTGCCAGCAGTTACGTTCTTGGTTATGAGACCCAGTACTTC. This gives the protein CASSYVLGYETQYF.

This rearrangement joins TRBV6-2 or TRBV6-3 to TRBJ2-1, with TRBD1 identical over 8 bases. The germline gives CDR1 MNHEY, CDR2 SVGEGT. Trimming cost V 5 bases and J 4 bases; bases outside gene matches: 7. This CDR3 region has 15 residues. The CDR3 nucleotides are TGTGCCAGCAGTGCCAGGGGGCTTGCGTACAATGAGCAGTTCTTC. Protein sequence: CASSARGLAYNEQFF.

The chain uses TRBV29-1 and TRBJ2-5; TRBD1 matches 12 bases. In germline, CDR1 is SQVTM, CDR2 ANQGSEA. The CDR3 has 17 amino acids. Trimming cost V 5 bases and J 3 bases; bases outside gene matches: 13. CDR3 in DNA: TGCAGCGTTCTAGGCGGGACAGGGGGCGAATTTAAAGAGACCCAGTACTTC. It is translated as CSVLGGTGGEFKETQYF. Variable domain in full (rest from reference TRBV29-1 and TRBJ2-5): SAVISQKPSRDICQRGTSLTIQCQVDSQVTMMFWYRQQPGQSLTLIATANQGSEATYESGFVIDKFPISRPNLTFSTLTVSNMSPEDSSIYLCSVLGGTGGEFKETQYFGPGTRLLVL.

Regarding this clonotype: Germline is not matched at one junction end, which may reflect a read error. The chain couples TRBV27 to TRBJ1-2; the D is unclear. In germline, CDR1 is MNHEY, CDR2 SMNVEV (reference sequence). The CDR3 has 15 amino acids. This chain's CDR3 is CASSLTDGFNYGYTF. CDR3 DNA sequence: TGTGCTAGCAGTTTAACGGACGGCTTTAACTATGGCTACACCTTC.

The chain combines TRBV28 with TRBJ1-6, with D maybe TRBD1 (6 bases). This CDR3 has 14 residues. Trimming took 6 bases from V and 6 from J, leaving 12 bases between them. In germline, CDR1 is MDHEN, CDR2 SYDVKM. The CDR3 reads CASRPPGANSPLHF. The CDR3 DNA is TGTGCCAGCAGGCCCCCGGGGGCTAATTCACCCCTCCACTTT. The entire variable domain, with the rest obtained from reference TRBV28 and TRBJ1-6, is as follows: DVKVTQSSRYLVKRTGEKVFLECVQDMDHENMFWYRQDPGLGLRLIYFSYDVKMKEKGDIPEGYSVSREKKERFSLILESASTNQTSMYLCASRPPGANSPLHFGNGTRLTVT.

The chain employs TRBV20-1 and TRBJ2-3; perhaps TRBD1 as D (7 bases). Looked up from germline, CDR1 is DFQATT and CDR2 is SNEGSKA (reference sequence). Trimming pared 6 bases from V and 2 bases from J, leaving 15 bases between. The length of the CDR3 is 14 residues. The CDR3 is CSATQGGATDTQYF. The CDR3 DNA follows: TGCAGTGCGACCCAGGGGGGAGCCACAGATACGCAGTATTTT.

The rearrangement links TRBV5-1 to TRBJ2-3, with D uncertain. The germline gives CDR1 SGHRS, CDR2 YFSETQ. The CDR3 spans 15 residues. The V gene lost 0 bases and the J gene lost 3 bases, with 11 bases spanning the gap. CDR3 DNA sequence: TGCGCCAGCAGCTTGGCCAGATTCGAGACAGATACGCAGTATTTT. This gives the protein CASSLARFETDTQYF.

This clonotype was counted only a few times. This chain links TRBV7-2 with TRBJ2-3, with D uncertain. CDR3 length: 15 amino acids. Trimming left V 0 bases short and J 4 bases short, with 11 bases between. Germline lookup yields CDR1 SGHTA and CDR2 FQGNSA. This CDR3 reads CASSLASSSADTQYF. Written as DNA, the CDR3 is TGTGCCAGCAGCTTAGCCTCTTCCTCGGCAGATACGCAGTATTTT. Combining the CDR3 with reference TRBV7-2 and TRBJ2-3 gives the whole variable domain GAGVSQSPSNKVTEKGKDVELRCDPISGHTALYWYRQSLGQGLEFLIYFQGNSAPDKSGLPSDRFSAERTGGSVSTLTIQRTQQEDSAVYLCASSLASSSADTQYFGPGTRLTVL.

Comment on this clonotype: A junction end diverges from the germline sequence, so it may reflect a read error. The chain links TRBV6-5 to TRBJ2-3; D not certain. The CDR3 is 15 amino acids. Germline-derived CDR1 and CDR2 are MNHEY and SVGAGI. CDR3 DNA: TGTGCTAGCACTCCCCTCGGACGGGGCACAGATACGCAGTATTTT. This encodes CASTPLGRGTDTQYF.

As regards this clonotype: This clone may be a read error of a much larger clone one base away. This rearrangement joins TRBV7-8 to TRBJ2-5; D may be TRBD1 (5 bases). The CDR3 totals 12 residues. The V gene lost 6 bases and the J gene lost 5 bases, with 10 bases spanning the gap. CDR1 SGHVS and CDR2 FQNEAQ come from the germline V gene. CDR3 residues: CASRPTVETQYF. Here the CDR3 DNA reads TGTGCCAGCAGGCCGACAGTGGAGACCCAGTACTTC.

The rearrangement joins TRBV2 to TRBJ2-5; D is possibly TRBD1 or TRBD2 (5 bases each). Germline V gene sequence: CDR1 SNHLY, CDR2 FYNNEI. The V end was cut by 0 bases, the J end by 5 bases, with 13 bases between. The CDR3 extends over 15 amino acids. The CDR3 nucleotides read TGTGCCAGCAGTGAAGCGGGGCTAGCTGTGGAGACCCAGTACTTC. Amino acids: CASSEAGLAVETQYF.

The chain is built from TRBV12-3 or TRBV12-4 and TRBJ2-4, with 8 bases aligning to TRBD2. This CDR3 is 13 amino acids long. V dropped 5 bases and J dropped 8; count of bases not matched to a gene: 5. The CDR3 nucleotides are TGTGCCAGCAGTCTTCGGGGGGGCGACATTCAGTACTTC. It translates to CASSLRGGDIQYF.

The sample holds a few counts of this clonotype. This chain joins TRBV7-2 and TRBJ2-4; TRBD1 matches at 9 bases. The CDR3 totals 15 residues. The J segment lost 13 bases and the V segment lost 1 base, leaving 11 bases of the junction unmatched. The germline gives CDR1 SGHTA, CDR2 FQGNSA. As DNA, the CDR3 is TGTGCCAGCAGCTTAGGGGACAGGGATTGGGGAGGGCAGTACTTC. Its protein is CASSLGDRDWGGQYF.

The chain combines TRBV7-2 with TRBJ2-5; 11 bases align to TRBD2. Germline-derived CDR1 and CDR2 are SGHTA and FQGNSA. With 5 bases clipped from V and 7 bases from J, the junction kept 9 bases outside the gene matches. The CDR3 is made up of 15 amino acids. CDR3 loop: CASSPGTSGLSTQYF. The CDR3 region has the DNA TGTGCCAGCAGCCCCGGGACTAGCGGCCTCTCGACCCAGTACTTC.

This clonotype was detected a few times. The chain carries TRBV28 and TRBJ1-2; possibly TRBD1 for D (5 bases). The CDR3 sequence is 14 residues long. V was trimmed by 1 base and J by 4 bases, leaving 10 bases between them. Germline CDR1 MDHEN, CDR2 SYDVKM. The CDR3, as DNA: TGTGCCAGCAGTTTATCCGCAGGGAGCTATGGCTACACCTTC. It is translated as CASSLSAGSYGYTF.

V usage is TRBV6-1 and J usage is TRBJ1-6; 8 bases align to TRBD1. Germline CDR1 MNHNS, CDR2 SASEGT. V lost 2 bases, J lost 7 bases, and 10 bases stayed unmatched. The CDR3 loop spans 17 amino acids. In DNA form, the CDR3 reads TGTGCCAGCAGTGAAAGCCCGACCAACAGGGGGAATTCACCCCTCCACTTT. Translated, it gives CASSESPTNRGNSPLHF.

The chain carries TRBV10-1 and TRBJ2-4, with D unclear. The CDR3 is 15 amino acids. V was trimmed by 3 bases and J by 2 bases, leaving 11 bases between them. The germline V gene has CDR1 WNHNN and CDR2 SYGVQD (reference sequence). The DNA of the CDR3 is TGCGCCAGCAGTGATGGCAGAAGGCCCAAAAACATTCAGTACTTC. Its translation is CASSDGRRPKNIQYF.

V usage is TRBV7-2 and J usage is TRBJ1-2, with a possible D match to TRBD1 (5 bases). Trimming pared 0 bases from V and 7 bases from J, leaving 12 bases between. Germline V gene lookup returns CDR1 SGHTA and CDR2 FQGNSA. CDR3 length: 14 amino acids. CDR3 nucleotide sequence: TGTGCCAGCAGCTTAGCCGGGACGGAGGGTGGCTACACCTTC. It translates to CASSLAGTEGGYTF.

This sequence joins TRBV7-3 and TRBJ1-1; possible D gene TRBD1, 6 bases. The length of the CDR3 is 15 residues. The V end lost 4 bases, the J end lost 7 bases, and 19 bases lay between the germline ends. Germline V gene lookup returns CDR1 SGHTA and CDR2 FQGTGA. CDR3 protein: CASSYGIGGKVEAFF. The CDR3 DNA reads TGTGCCAGCAGCTACGGGATAGGGGGGAAGGTTGAAGCTTTCTTT.

As for this clonotype: At one of its ends the junction is not consistent with the germline gene, which may arise from a read error. CDR3 sequence reads: CTSSSPTIQYF. The DNA of the CDR3 is TGTACCAGCAGCTCCCCTACCATTCAGTACTTC. The rearrangement links TRBV5-5 to TRBJ2-7; D remains unclear. The DNA end favors TRBJ2-4, so the J call may be wrong. This CDR3 has 11 amino acids. The V gene's germline CDR1 is SGHKS and CDR2 YYEKEE (reference sequence).

This clonotype was seen a handful of times. In DNA form, the CDR3 reads TGCAGCGTTGGGCAGTTCGCCCTTGGCTACACCTTC. It is translated as CSVGQFALGYTF. The chain recombines TRBV29-1 with TRBJ1-2; no definite D call. This CDR3 has 12 amino acids. Germline CDR1 SQVTM, CDR2 ANQGSEA. V shed 4 bases and J shed 7 bases, with 13 bases lying between them.

Ten or more counts support this clonotype. Written as DNA, the CDR3 is TGCGCCAGCAGCCAAGAACCAAAGACTACTGGGGCCAACGTCCTGACTTTC. Translated: CASSQEPKTTGANVLTF. V and J are TRBV4-3 and TRBJ2-6, with a weak D call TRBD2 (5 bases). The CDR3 is 17 amino acids. Trimming cost V 0 bases and J 2 bases, with 11 bases left between them. The germline CDR1 and CDR2 sequences are LGHNA and YSLEER.

This chain links TRBV7-2 with TRBJ2-1, with 10 bases aligning to TRBD1. CDR1 is SGHTA and CDR2 is FQGNSA in the germline V gene. The V gene end was trimmed by 3 bases and the J gene end by 4 bases; junction bases not matched to a gene: 3. The CDR3 covers 15 residues. The CDR3 is CASSFDRGQYNEQFF. The CDR3 DNA is TGTGCCAGCAGCTTCGACAGGGGGCAGTACAATGAGCAGTTCTTC.

This clonotype was picked up a small number of times. V gene TRBV10-2 combines with J gene TRBJ2-1; 10 bases line up with TRBD2. In germline, CDR1 is WSHSY, CDR2 SAAADI. Unmatched junction bases numbered 9, after V lost 0 bases and J lost 7 bases. The CDR3 runs to 17 residues. The CDR3 DNA reads as TGCGCCAGCAGTGAGTCCGGAGCGGGGGGGCAGGATAATGAGCAGTTCTTC. It is translated as CASSESGAGGQDNEQFF.

This clonotype has a handful of counts. V usage is TRBV12-3 or TRBV12-4 and J usage is TRBJ1-1; D call uncertain. V was shortened by 7 bases and J by 1 base, with 19 bases between the two germline ends. This CDR3 has 16 amino acids. The chain's CDR3 is CASTDEHRGGNTEAFF. CDR3 bases: TGTGCCAGCACCGACGAACATCGGGGTGGGAACACTGAAGCTTTCTTT.